The 32 T cell receptor beta chains given below trace back to one sample, sequenced in a study of graft-versus-host responses after intestinal transplantation (dated by TCRdb to the early 2020s). Receptors were amplified or captured by the immunoSEQ multiplex PCR assay. The clones in this table, taken by TCRdb from immuneACCESS, are in-frame only. Not every clone is retained; where verified, under half of the shortfall comes from an unresolved V gene, and the cause of the rest is unknown. The sample records 17,000 or so clones, more than 75% of which are singletons. The ten largest clones capture 40% to 60% of the sample. Specimen: bone marrow, collected about 130 days after transplant. Receptors were obtained from a human patient who received an intestinal transplant, so some T cells may come from the graft donor.

This sequence joins TRBV27 and TRBJ2-1; TRBD2 aligns across 7 bases. V shed 6 bases, J shed 6 bases, and the junction held 8 bases outside the gene matches. The CDR3 runs to 14 residues. Germline assignment: CDR1 MNHEY and CDR2 SMNVEV (reference sequence). Written as DNA, the CDR3 is TGTGCCAGCAGACCGGGACTAAGGGGCAATGAGCAGTTCTTC. Residues: CASRPGLRGNEQFF.

The rearrangement links TRBV5-4 to TRBJ1-2, with D maybe TRBD1 (5 bases). Germline V gene data show CDR1 as SGHNT and CDR2 as YYREEE (reference sequence). Trimming took 7 bases from V and 2 from J, leaving 12 bases between them. This CDR3 region has 13 residues. The DNA for the CDR3 is TGTGCCAGCGGAGCTACAGGAAACTATGGCTACACCTTC. Translated: CASGATGNYGYTF.

The genes are TRBV6-4 and TRBJ2-1; 9 bases are shared with TRBD2. Germline trimming cut 3 bases from V and 7 bases from J; bases unmatched to any gene: 7. The CDR3 is 15 residues long. Germline CDR1 is MRHNA and CDR2 is SNTAGT. The CDR3 DNA is TGTGCCAGCAGTGAATCTAGCGGGACGGGGAATGAGCAGTTCTTC. Amino acids: CASSESSGTGNEQFF.

The rearrangement joins TRBV9 to TRBJ2-1, with a possible D match to TRBD1 (5 bases). V lost 3 bases and J 0 bases, leaving 13 bases between the germline ends. This CDR3 has 16 amino acids. Germline V gives CDR1 SGDLS, CDR2 YYNGEE. The DNA for the CDR3 is TGTGCCAGCAGCGCCCAGGGATTGAGCTCCTACAATGAGCAGTTCTTC. Translation: CASSAQGLSSYNEQFF.

The chain carries TRBV5-6 and TRBJ2-7; 7 positions match TRBD2. This CDR3 contains 14 residues. J lost 5 bases, V lost 4 bases, and 9 bases had no gene match. Germline V gene data show CDR1 as SGHDT and CDR2 as YYEEEE. The DNA for the CDR3 is TGTGCCAGCAGCGGCCCGTGGGAGGGGAACGAGCAGTACTTC. Amino acid sequence: CASSGPWEGNEQYF.

CDR3 sequence: CASSLWGTVAYEQYF. In DNA, the CDR3 is TGTGCCAGCAGCTTGTGGGGGACAGTCGCCTACGAGCAGTACTTC. J is TRBJ2-7 and V is TRBV5-6; 7 bases map to TRBD1. CDR1 is SGHDT, CDR2 YYEEEE, per germline. The trim removed 1 base at V and 2 bases at J, leaving 6 bases unmatched. This CDR3 is 15 amino acids long.

The rearrangement uses TRBV2 and TRBJ1-2; D ambiguous. The CDR3 is 12 amino acids. With 4 bases removed from V and 4 bases from J, the gap between germline ends came to 7 bases. CDR1 is SNHLY and CDR2 is FYNNEI in the germline V gene. In DNA, the CDR3 is TGTGCCAGCAGTGGCGTGGTCTATGGCTACACCTTC. Encoded protein: CASSGVVYGYTF.

The chain recombines TRBV19 with TRBJ1-1; a possible D gene is TRBD1 (6 bases). V lost 1 base and J lost 5, with 14 bases in between. CDR3 length equals 15 residues. Per the germline V gene, CDR1 is LNHDA and CDR2 is SQIVND (reference sequence). The chain's CDR3 is CASSIGGGLWTEAFF. The DNA for the CDR3 is TGTGCCAGTAGTATAGGAGGGGGGCTTTGGACTGAAGCTTTCTTT.

The chain recombines TRBV30 with TRBJ1-2; D is unclear. The V gene lost 5 bases and the J gene lost 6 bases, with 10 bases spanning the gap. The CDR3 covers 11 residues. The germline CDR1 and CDR2 sequences are GTSNPN and SVGIG (reference sequence). The CDR3 DNA reads TGTGCCTGGGGCCTGAAGGATGGCTACACCTTC. Encoded protein: CAWGLKDGYTF.

The genes are TRBV9 and TRBJ2-7, with 11 positions matching TRBD2. V lost 4 bases and J lost 0; bases outside the gene matches: 3. Per the germline V gene, CDR1 is SGDLS and CDR2 is YYNGEE. The length of the CDR3 is 15 residues. For the CDR3, the DNA is TGTGCCAGCAGCACGGGACTAGCGGACTCCTACGAGCAGTACTTC. Protein product: CASSTGLADSYEQYF.

The genes are TRBV19 and TRBJ2-3; D remains unclear. Trimming removed 3 bases at V and 4 bases at J, with 11 bases between. The germline gives CDR1 LNHDA, CDR2 SQIVND (reference sequence). CDR3 size: 14 residues. The CDR3 DNA reads TGTGCCAGTAGTATCGTCCAGGCCCCAGATACGCAGTATTTT. Residues: CASSIVQAPDTQYF.

V gene TRBV7-6 combines with J gene TRBJ2-2; the match to TRBD1 covers 8 bases. Germline V lookup: CDR1 SGHVS, CDR2 FNYEAQ. J was trimmed by 7 bases and V by 5 bases; bases with no gene match: 9. This CDR3 contains 15 residues. CDR3 nucleotides: TGTGCCAGCAGCCCCACGACAGGGGTTGGCGGGGAGCTGTTTTTT. Amino acids: CASSPTTGVGGELFF.

The gene calls are TRBV28 and TRBJ2-3; either TRBD1 or TRBD2 may fit D (5 bases each). Trimming shortened V by 2 bases and J by 5 bases, and 5 bases separated the two germline ends. There are 12 residues in the CDR3. Germline assignment: CDR1 MDHEN and CDR2 SYDVKM. CDR3 sequence reads: CASSLGGDTQYF. CDR3 DNA: TGTGCCAGCAGTTTAGGGGGAGATACGCAGTATTTT.

V and J are TRBV28 and TRBJ2-5, with a tentative D call TRBD2 (6 bases). CDR1 and CDR2 from the germline V gene are MDHEN and SYDVKM. The CDR3 is 14 amino acids. The V and J ends lost 5 bases and 1 base respectively, with 11 bases between them. Here the CDR3 DNA reads TGTGCCAGCAGTCAACCGGGACTCCAAGAGACCCAGTACTTC. This sequence encodes CASSQPGLQETQYF.

This sequence joins TRBV6-5 and TRBJ2-7, with 8 bases aligning to TRBD2. Germline values: CDR1 MNHEY, CDR2 SVGAGI. CDR3 size: 16 residues. The ends lost 0 bases at V and 3 bases at J; junction bases unmatched: 7. CDR3 sequence: CASSYSTASGFYEQYF. CDR3 bases: TGTGCCAGCAGTTACTCGACGGCTAGCGGGTTCTACGAGCAGTACTTC.

This CDR3 is CASSAGLAGDEQYF. The CDR3 nucleotides read TGTGCCAGCAGCGCCGGACTAGCGGGAGACGAGCAGTACTTC. V is TRBV9 and J is TRBJ2-7, with 13 nucleotides matching TRBD2. CDR3 size: 14 residues. The germline gives CDR1 SGDLS, CDR2 YYNGEE. V lost 3 bases to trimming and J lost 5 bases; unmatched junction nucleotides: 2.

This clone was observed once. This chain uses TRBV30 with TRBJ1-5; D unresolved. From germline, CDR1 is GTSNPN and CDR2 SVGIG (reference sequence). The length of the CDR3 is 13 residues. V lost 0 bases, J lost 5 bases, and 8 bases lay in between. CDR3 region: CAWSVRGDQPQHF. The CDR3 bases are TGTGCCTGGAGTGTACGGGGTGATCAGCCCCAGCATTTT.

V gene TRBV6-4 combines with J gene TRBJ2-1; 13 nucleotides line up with TRBD2. The CDR3 has 16 residues. CDR1 MRHNA and CDR2 SNTAGT come from the germline V gene. V gave up 3 bases and J gave up 10 bases; unmatched junction bases: 9. The CDR3 region has the DNA TGTGCCAGCAGTGAAGTGACTAGCGGGAGGCCCTCGGAGCAGTTCTTC. Its protein product is CASSEVTSGRPSEQFF.

The CDR3 loop is CASRQPGLGRANEQFF. For the CDR3, the DNA is TGTGCCAGCAGGCAGCCGGGACTAGGTCGGGCGAATGAGCAGTTCTTC. The V gene is TRBV28, the J gene TRBJ2-1, with 8 bases lining up with TRBD2. CDR1 MDHEN and CDR2 SYDVKM come from the germline V gene. CDR3 length: 16 amino acids. The ends lost 6 bases at V and 7 bases at J; junction bases unmatched: 14. Full variable domain (outside the CDR3, taken from reference TRBV28 and TRBJ2-1): DVKVTQSSRYLVKRTGEKVFLECVQDMDHENMFWYRQDPGLGLRLIYFSYDVKMKEKGDIPEGYSVSREKKERFSLILESASTNQTSMYLCASRQPGLGRANEQFFGPGTRLTVL.

CDR3 region: CASTGAYSNQPQHF. The CDR3 nucleotides read TGTGCCAGCACGGGAGCCTATAGCAATCAGCCCCAGCATTTT. The V gene is TRBV6-5, the J gene TRBJ1-5, with D hard to call. With 7 bases removed from V and 0 bases from J, the gap between germline ends came to 10 bases. This CDR3 has 14 residues. Germline CDR1 and CDR2: MNHEY and SVGAGI.

This clone was recorded only once. The CDR3 loop reads CASSRRAYEQYF. CDR3 DNA: TGTGCCAGCAGTCGACGGGCCTACGAGCAGTACTTC. The J gene is TRBJ2-7, the V gene TRBV2; D unresolved. V lost 5 bases and J lost 2, with 7 bases in between. The CDR3 covers 12 residues. Germline V gene sequence: CDR1 SNHLY, CDR2 FYNNEI.

This rearrangement joins TRBV9 to TRBJ2-6; no definite D call. The CDR3 totals 13 residues. V was trimmed by 6 bases and J by 0 bases, leaving 4 bases between them. Germline V gene lookup returns CDR1 SGDLS and CDR2 YYNGEE. The CDR3 nucleotides read TGTGCCAGCAAGCCCTCTGGGGCCAACGTCCTGACTTTC. Encoded protein: CASKPSGANVLTF.

This rearrangement joins TRBV7-3 to TRBJ2-2; TRBD1 aligns across 9 bases. Trimming removed 5 bases from V and 5 bases from J; junction bases left unmatched: 9. There are 16 residues in the CDR3. Germline assignment: CDR1 SGHTA and CDR2 FQGTGA. This chain's CDR3 is CASSHPGQGYTGELFF. CDR3 DNA: TGTGCCAGCAGCCACCCGGGACAGGGCTATACCGGGGAGCTGTTTTTT. Supplemented by reference TRBV7-3 and TRBJ2-2, the full variable domain reads GAGVSQTPSNKVTEKGKYVELRCDPISGHTALYWYRQSLGQGPEFLIYFQGTGAADDSGLPNDRFFAVRPEGSVSTLKIQRTERGDSAVYLCASSHPGQGYTGELFFGEGSRLTVL.

In nucleotides, the CDR3 is TGTGCCAGCGGGACAGGGGTGGGCACTGAAGCTTTCTTT. Protein product: CASGTGVGTEAFF. The chain combines TRBV28 with TRBJ1-1; 10 bases agree with TRBD1. V lost 8 bases to trimming and J lost 4 bases; unmatched junction nucleotides: 4. Per germline, CDR1 MDHEN and CDR2 SYDVKM. The CDR3 totals 13 residues.

The gene calls are TRBV6-5 and TRBJ2-4; D not certain. Deletions cut 6 bases from V and 6 bases from J, with 15 bases between. This CDR3 is 14 amino acids long. Germline V gives CDR1 MNHEY, CDR2 SVGAGI. CDR3 residues: CASSPVVLSNIQYF. The CDR3 region has the DNA TGTGCCAGCAGCCCAGTCGTACTATCAAACATTCAGTACTTC.

The chain joins TRBV28 to TRBJ2-5; possibly TRBD1 or TRBD2 for D (6 bases each). There are 16 residues in the CDR3. The V end was cut by 6 bases, the J end by 5 bases, with 22 bases between. Germline loops: CDR1 MDHEN, CDR2 SYDVKM. CDR3 sequence: CASRGAARGWVETQYF. The CDR3 DNA reads TGTGCCAGCAGGGGGGCGGCGCGGGGTTGGGTTGAGACCCAGTACTTC.

This clone is judged medium-sized. The V call is TRBV6-6, the J call TRBJ1-4; D gene uncertain. This CDR3 contains 13 residues. With 8 bases removed from V and 5 bases from J, the gap between germline ends came to 12 bases. CDR1 and CDR2 (germline): MNHNY, SVGAGI (reference sequence). The DNA of the CDR3 is TGTGCCAGCCGTCGGCGTTCGAATGAAAAACTGTTTTTT. It specifies CASRRRSNEKLFF.

The chain combines TRBV6-5 with TRBJ1-3; D not resolved. V was clipped by 6 bases and J by 0 bases, with 3 bases between them. The CDR3 is 12 amino acids. From germline, CDR1 is MNHEY and CDR2 SVGAGI. In DNA form, the CDR3 reads TGTGCCAGCAGAACCTCTGGAAACACCATATATTTT. It yields the protein CASRTSGNTIYF.

The chain employs TRBV28 and TRBJ1-1; a weak D match, TRBD1 (5 bases). The CDR3 is 12 amino acids. The germline V gene has CDR1 MDHEN and CDR2 SYDVKM. Trimming removed 2 bases from V and 8 bases from J, with 9 bases in between. CDR3 loop: CASSLDSDEAFF. CDR3 nucleotides: TGTGCCAGCAGTTTAGACAGCGACGAAGCTTTCTTT.

The gene calls are TRBV9 and TRBJ2-1; 14 bases align to TRBD2. From germline, CDR1 is SGDLS and CDR2 YYNGEE. The CDR3 covers 16 residues. V gave up 0 bases and J gave up 7 bases; unmatched junction bases: 3. The CDR3 nucleotides read TGTGCCAGCAGCGTAGGGGGACTAGCGGGGGCTAATGAGCAGTTCTTC. This encodes CASSVGGLAGANEQFF.

The chain links TRBV4-2 to TRBJ2-3; TRBD2 matches 8 bases. Trimming at V came to 0 bases and at J to 4 bases, leaving 6 bases not matched to a gene. This CDR3 has 16 residues. Germline CDR1 reads LGHNA; CDR2 reads YNFKEQ. The DNA for the CDR3 is TGTGCCAGCAGCCAAGATAACGGGGGGGGGCCAGATACGCAGTATTTT. Protein product: CASSQDNGGGPDTQYF.

The chain carries TRBV2 and TRBJ2-5; TRBD2 matches 8 bases. CDR1 is SNHLY, CDR2 FYNNEI, per germline. This CDR3 region has 15 residues. The trim removed 4 bases at V and 2 bases at J, leaving 6 bases unmatched. CDR3 residues: CASSVVSGTQETQYF. The CDR3, as DNA: TGTGCCAGCAGTGTGGTTAGCGGGACTCAAGAGACCCAGTACTTC.